This TCR beta chain was captured in a study of T cells in Graves' hyperthyroidism and ophthalmopathy. General study findings and limits: Stable hyperthyroidism was told apart from ophthalmopathy by a model built on 13 V-J features.

This sample holds PBMCs from 9.5 to 10 ml fresh peripheral blood. The V end was cut by 4 bases, the J end by 2 bases, with 15 bases between. This CDR3 is 17 amino acids long. CDR1 and CDR2 from the germline V gene are SNHLY and FYNNEI. This clonotype was detected ten times or more. Its antigen is not known. RNA transcripts yielded amplified TCR beta CDR3 regions. An initial round of RT-PCR targeting the TCR CDR3 relied on the HTBI primer set. A single record per CDR3 protein comes from TCRdb applying MiXCR to the multiplex PCR reads. Of approximately 870,000 distinct CDR3 sequences listed, about two fifths are singletons.

The clonotype was recovered from a man between 18 and 35 years old with Graves' hyperthyroidism. The specimen was blood. This chain connects TRBV2 to TRBJ2-6; unclear D gene. CDR3 sequence: CASSVESSFTGANVLTF. For the CDR3, the DNA is TGTGCCAGCAGTGTGGAAAGTAGTTTTACTGGGGCCAACGTCCTGACTTTC.